The 8 T cell receptor beta chains given below trace back to one sample, sequenced in a study of shared clonotypes between healthy human individuals (dated by TCRdb to 2018 to 2021). Libraries were constructed by the immunoSEQ multiplex PCR assay. Sourced from immuneACCESS, this table was stored by TCRdb with only in-frame sequences that have V and J called. A share of the clones is absent; for the studies checked, an unresolved V gene accounts for under half, and the remainder has no known explanation. In this sample the table shows about 1,900,000 clones, about 95% of which occur a single time. Of the sample, around 1.2% is held by the ten largest clones. CD8 naive samples were obtained by positive selection for CCR7 among CD45RO-negative cells, yielding a CD45RA+CCR7+ population from which TemRA cells were excluded. The material sequenced was naive CD8+ T cells sorted from blood. Per the publication, the cell subset or site label means: CD45RA+CCR7+. These receptors were obtained from a man younger than 30 in good health.

Notes on this clone: This sample also contains other DNA sequences that code for the same CDR3. CDR3 nucleotide sequence: TGTGCCAGCAGCTTTCGGGGTCAAGAGACCCAGTACTTC. Translated, it gives CASSFRGQETQYF. The V and J genes are TRBV5-4 and TRBJ2-5, with D tentatively TRBD2 (5 bases). In germline, CDR1 is SGHNT, CDR2 YYREEE (reference sequence). The CDR3 is 13 residues long. Trimming removed 2 bases from V and 2 bases from J, with 7 bases in between.

The chain employs TRBV29-1 and TRBJ2-3; D not resolved. V was cut by 6 bases and J by 1 base, with 8 bases left in between. Germline V gene data show CDR1 as SQVTM and CDR2 as ANQGSEA. This CDR3 has 12 amino acids. Written as DNA, the CDR3 is TGCAGCGTACCGGCAGGCACAGATACGCAGTATTTT. It is translated as CSVPAGTDTQYF.

This chain uses TRBV28 with TRBJ2-7; 12 nucleotides agree with TRBD1. The CDR3 runs 16 residues. J was trimmed by 3 bases and V by 6 bases; bases with no gene match: 9. CDR1 and CDR2 from the germline V gene are MDHEN and SYDVKM. CDR3 sequence: CASSPPGTGGFYEQYF. The CDR3 DNA follows: TGTGCCAGCAGCCCCCCCGGGACAGGGGGCTTCTACGAGCAGTACTTC.

The J gene is TRBJ2-1, the V gene TRBV18; weak D call: TRBD2 (5 bases). CDR1 KGHSH and CDR2 LQKENI come from the germline V gene. V was pared by 0 bases and J by 0 bases, with 12 bases between. The CDR3 spans 17 residues. The CDR3: CASSPPVVGSSYNEQFF. CDR3 nucleotides: TGTGCCAGCTCACCACCTGTGGTTGGGAGCTCCTACAATGAGCAGTTCTTC.

Details on this clone: Other DNA sequences in this sample translate to the same CDR3. This chain joins TRBV4-1 and TRBJ2-7, with D uncertain. This CDR3 spans 13 amino acids. The V gene lost 0 bases and the J gene lost 4 bases, with 7 bases spanning the gap. Germline assignment: CDR1 MGHRA and CDR2 YSYEKL. The DNA of the CDR3 is TGCGCCAGCAGCCAAGAAAGGGCATACGAGCAGTACTTC. Its protein product is CASSQERAYEQYF.

V usage is TRBV10-3 and J usage is TRBJ2-3, with D perhaps matching TRBD1 (6 bases). The CDR3 totals 16 residues. The germline CDR1 and CDR2 sequences are ENHRY and SYGVKD. V gave up 0 bases and J gave up 0 bases, with 10 bases separating them. CDR3 amino acids: CAISESETGSTDTQYF. The CDR3 DNA is TGTGCCATCAGTGAGTCGGAGACAGGCAGCACAGATACGCAGTATTTT.

This chain joins TRBV27 and TRBJ1-2, with D possibly being TRBD1 (5 bases). Germline loops: CDR1 MNHEY, CDR2 SMNVEV (reference sequence). The CDR3 runs to 14 residues. V lost 3 bases to trimming and J lost 8 bases, with 16 bases between them. The CDR3 DNA is TGTGCCAGCAGTTTCTTCGGGCAGGGTGGCGGCTACACCTTC. Its protein is CASSFFGQGGGYTF.

The chain employs TRBV2 and TRBJ2-7, with a tentative D call TRBD2 (6 bases). The CDR3 has 12 amino acids. Germline V gene data show CDR1 as SNHLY and CDR2 as FYNNEI. V dropped 11 bases and J dropped 0 bases, with 11 bases sitting between them. CDR3 DNA: TGTGCCGCGGGACTTTACTCCTACGAGCAGTACTTC. Residues: CAAGLYSYEQYF.